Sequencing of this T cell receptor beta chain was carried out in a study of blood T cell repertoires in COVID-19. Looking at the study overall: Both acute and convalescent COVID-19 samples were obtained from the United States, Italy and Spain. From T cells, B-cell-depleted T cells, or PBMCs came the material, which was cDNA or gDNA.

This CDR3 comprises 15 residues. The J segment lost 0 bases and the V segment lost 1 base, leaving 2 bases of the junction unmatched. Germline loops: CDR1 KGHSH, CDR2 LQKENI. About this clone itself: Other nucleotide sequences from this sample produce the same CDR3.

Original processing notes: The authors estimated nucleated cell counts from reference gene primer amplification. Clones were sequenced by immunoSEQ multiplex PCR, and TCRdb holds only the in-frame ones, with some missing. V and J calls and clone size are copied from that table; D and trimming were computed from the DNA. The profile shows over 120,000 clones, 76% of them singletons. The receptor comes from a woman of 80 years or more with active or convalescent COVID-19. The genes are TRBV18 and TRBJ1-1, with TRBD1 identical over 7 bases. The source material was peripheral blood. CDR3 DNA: TGTGCCAGCTCACCACAGGGGGCTCTGAACACTGAAGCTTTCTTT. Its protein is CASSPQGALNTEAFF.